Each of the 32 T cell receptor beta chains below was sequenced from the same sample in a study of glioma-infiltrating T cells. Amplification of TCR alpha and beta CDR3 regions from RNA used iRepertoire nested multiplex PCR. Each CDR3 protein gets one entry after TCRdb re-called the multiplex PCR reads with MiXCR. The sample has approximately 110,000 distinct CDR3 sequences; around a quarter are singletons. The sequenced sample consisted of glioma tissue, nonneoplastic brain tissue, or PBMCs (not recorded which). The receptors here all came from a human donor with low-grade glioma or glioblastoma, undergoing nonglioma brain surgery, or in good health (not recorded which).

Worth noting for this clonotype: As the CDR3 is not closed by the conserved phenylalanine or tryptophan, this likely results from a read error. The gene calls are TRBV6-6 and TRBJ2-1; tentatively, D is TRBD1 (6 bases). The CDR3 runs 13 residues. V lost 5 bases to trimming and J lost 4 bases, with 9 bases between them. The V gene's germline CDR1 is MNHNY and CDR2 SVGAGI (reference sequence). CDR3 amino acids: CASSPDRYNEQFL. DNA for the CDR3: TGTGCCAGCAGTCCCGACAGGTACAATGAGCAGTTCCTC.

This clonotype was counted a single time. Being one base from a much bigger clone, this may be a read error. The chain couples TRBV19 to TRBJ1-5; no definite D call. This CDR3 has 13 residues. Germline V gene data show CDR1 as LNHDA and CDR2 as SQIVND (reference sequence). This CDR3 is CASSINVNQHQHF. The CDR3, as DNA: TGTGCCAGTAGTATCAACGTGAATCAGCACCAGCATTTT.

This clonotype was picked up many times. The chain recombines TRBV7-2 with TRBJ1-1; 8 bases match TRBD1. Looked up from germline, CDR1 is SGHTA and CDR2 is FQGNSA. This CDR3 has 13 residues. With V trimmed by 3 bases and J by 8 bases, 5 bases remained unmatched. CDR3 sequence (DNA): TGTGCCAGCAGCTTGGGACAGGAGAGGGAAGCTTTCTTT. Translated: CASSLGQEREAFF.

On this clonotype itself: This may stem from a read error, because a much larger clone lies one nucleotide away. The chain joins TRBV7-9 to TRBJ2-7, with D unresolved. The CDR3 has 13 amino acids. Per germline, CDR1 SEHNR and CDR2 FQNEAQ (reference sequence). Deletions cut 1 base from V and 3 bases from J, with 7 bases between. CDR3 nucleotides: TGTGCCAGCAGCTTAGGAAGTGACTACGAGCAGTACTTC. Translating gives CASSLGSDYEQYF. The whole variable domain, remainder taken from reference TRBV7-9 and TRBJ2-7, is DTGVSQNPRHKITKRGQNVTFRCDPISEHNRLYWYRQTLGQGPEFLTYFQNEAQLEKSRLLSDRFSAERPKGSFSTLEIQRTEQGDSAMYLCASSLGSDYEQYFGPGTRLTVT.

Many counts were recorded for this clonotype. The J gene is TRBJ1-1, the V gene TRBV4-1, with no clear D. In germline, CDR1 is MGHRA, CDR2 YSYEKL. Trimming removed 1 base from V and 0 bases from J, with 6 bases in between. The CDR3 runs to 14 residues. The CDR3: CASSQVDLNTEAFF. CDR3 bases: TGCGCCAGCAGCCAAGTGGACCTGAACACTGAAGCTTTCTTT.

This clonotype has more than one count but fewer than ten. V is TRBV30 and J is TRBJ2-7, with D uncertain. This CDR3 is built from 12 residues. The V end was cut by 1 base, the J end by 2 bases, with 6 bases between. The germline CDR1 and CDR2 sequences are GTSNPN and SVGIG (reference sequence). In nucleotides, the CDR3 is TGTGCCTGGAGTGCCCTAACCTACGAGCAGTACTTC. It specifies CAWSALTYEQYF.

CDR3 loop: CASSYPPGGVYSAQHF. The CDR3 DNA follows: TGTGCCAGCAGTTACCCACCCGGGGGGGTCTATTCGGCCCAGCATTTT. The rearrangement joins TRBV6-6 to TRBJ1-5, with D possibly matching TRBD1 (5 bases). CDR1 is MNHNY and CDR2 is SVGAGI in the germline V gene (reference sequence). V lost 2 bases and J lost 11, with 22 bases in between. The CDR3 length is 16 residues.

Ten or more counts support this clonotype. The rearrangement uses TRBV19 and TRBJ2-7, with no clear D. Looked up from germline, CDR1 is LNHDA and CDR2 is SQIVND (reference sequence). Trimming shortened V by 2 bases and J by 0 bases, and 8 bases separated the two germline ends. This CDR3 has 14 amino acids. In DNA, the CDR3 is TGTGCCAGTAGTATATCGGAGAACTCCTACGAGCAGTACTTC. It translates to CASSISENSYEQYF.

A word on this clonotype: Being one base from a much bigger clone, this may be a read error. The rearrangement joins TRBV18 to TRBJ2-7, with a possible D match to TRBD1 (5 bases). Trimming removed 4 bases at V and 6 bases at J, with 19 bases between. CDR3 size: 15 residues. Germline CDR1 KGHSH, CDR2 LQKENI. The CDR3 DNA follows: TGTGCCAGCTCACTTGGGGCAGCCCAGGAAAGCGAGCAGTACTTC. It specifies CASSLGAAQESEQYF.

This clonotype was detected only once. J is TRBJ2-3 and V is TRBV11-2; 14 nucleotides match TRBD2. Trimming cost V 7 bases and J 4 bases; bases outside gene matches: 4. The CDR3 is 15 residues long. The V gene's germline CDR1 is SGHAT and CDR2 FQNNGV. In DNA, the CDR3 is TGTGCCAGCATCGGGACTAGCGGGGGACCAGATACGCAGTATTTT. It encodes CASIGTSGGPDTQYF.

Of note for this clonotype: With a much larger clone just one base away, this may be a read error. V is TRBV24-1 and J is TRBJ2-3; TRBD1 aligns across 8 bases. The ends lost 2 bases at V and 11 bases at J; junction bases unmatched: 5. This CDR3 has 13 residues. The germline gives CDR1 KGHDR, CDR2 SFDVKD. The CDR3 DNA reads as TGTGCCACCAGTGATTATCAGGGGGCGAGGCAGTATTTT. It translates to CATSDYQGARQYF.

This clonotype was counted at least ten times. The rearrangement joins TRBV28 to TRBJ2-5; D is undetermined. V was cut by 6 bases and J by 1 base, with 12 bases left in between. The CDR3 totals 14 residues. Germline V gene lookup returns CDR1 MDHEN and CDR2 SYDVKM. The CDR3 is CASSQTRIQETQYF. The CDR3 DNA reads TGTGCCAGCAGCCAGACACGAATCCAAGAGACCCAGTACTTC.

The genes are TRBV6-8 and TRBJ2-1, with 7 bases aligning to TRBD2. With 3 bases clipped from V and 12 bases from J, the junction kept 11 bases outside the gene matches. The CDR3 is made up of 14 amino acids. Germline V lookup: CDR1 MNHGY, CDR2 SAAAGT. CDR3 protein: CASSYGGRAIGQFF. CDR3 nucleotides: TGTGCCAGCAGTTATGGAGGGAGGGCAATTGGGCAGTTCTTC.

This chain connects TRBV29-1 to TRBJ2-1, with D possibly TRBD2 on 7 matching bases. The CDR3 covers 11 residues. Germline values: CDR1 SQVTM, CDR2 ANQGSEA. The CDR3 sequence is CREGGGGKQFF. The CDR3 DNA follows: TGCAGGGAGGGGGGCGGGGGTAAGCAGTTCTTC.

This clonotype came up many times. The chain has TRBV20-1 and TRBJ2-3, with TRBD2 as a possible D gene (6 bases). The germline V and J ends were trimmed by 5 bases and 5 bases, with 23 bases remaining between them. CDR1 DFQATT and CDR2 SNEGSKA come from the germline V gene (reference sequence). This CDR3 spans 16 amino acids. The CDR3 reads CSAGDLVTGGGDTQYF. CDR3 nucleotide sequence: TGCAGTGCTGGTGATTTAGTCACCGGGGGTGGAGATACGCAGTATTTT.

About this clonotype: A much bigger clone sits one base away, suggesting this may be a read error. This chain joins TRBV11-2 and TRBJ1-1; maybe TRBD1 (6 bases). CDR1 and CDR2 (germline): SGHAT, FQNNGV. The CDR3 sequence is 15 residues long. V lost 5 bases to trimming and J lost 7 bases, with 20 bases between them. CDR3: CASSPPGARTIEAFF. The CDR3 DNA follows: TGTGCCAGCAGCCCACCAGGGGCTAGGACCATTGAAGCTTTCTTT.

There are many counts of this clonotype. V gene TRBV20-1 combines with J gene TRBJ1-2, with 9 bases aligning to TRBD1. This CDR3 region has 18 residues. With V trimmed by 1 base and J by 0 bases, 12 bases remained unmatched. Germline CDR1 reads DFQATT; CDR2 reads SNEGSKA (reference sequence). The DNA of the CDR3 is TGCAGTGCTAGAGTACGGGGGACAGGGCGCTTAGCTAACTATGGCTACACCTTC. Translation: CSARVRGTGRLANYGYTF.

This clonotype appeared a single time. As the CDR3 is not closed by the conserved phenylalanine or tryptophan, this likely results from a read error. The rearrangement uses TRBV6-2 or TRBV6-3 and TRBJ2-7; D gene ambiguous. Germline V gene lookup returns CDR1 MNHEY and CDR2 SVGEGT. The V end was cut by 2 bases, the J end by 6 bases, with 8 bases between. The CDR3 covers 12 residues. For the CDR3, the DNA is TGTGCCAGCAGTTACGCCCGAGCCGAGCAGTACCGC. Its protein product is CASSYARAEQYR.

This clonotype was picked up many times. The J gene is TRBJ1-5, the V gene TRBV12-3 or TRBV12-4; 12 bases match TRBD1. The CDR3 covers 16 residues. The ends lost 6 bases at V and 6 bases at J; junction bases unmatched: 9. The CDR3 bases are TGTGCCAGCAGCTGGAGTCGGGACAGGGGGCGTCAGCCCCAGCATTTT. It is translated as CASSWSRDRGRQPQHF.

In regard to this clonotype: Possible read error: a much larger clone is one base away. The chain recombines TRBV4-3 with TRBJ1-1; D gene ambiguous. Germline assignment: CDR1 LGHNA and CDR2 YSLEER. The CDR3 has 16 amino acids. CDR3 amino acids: CASRQDPIPLNTEAFF. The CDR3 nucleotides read TGCGCCAGCAGACAAGACCCGATTCCGCTGAACACTGAAGCTTTCTTT.

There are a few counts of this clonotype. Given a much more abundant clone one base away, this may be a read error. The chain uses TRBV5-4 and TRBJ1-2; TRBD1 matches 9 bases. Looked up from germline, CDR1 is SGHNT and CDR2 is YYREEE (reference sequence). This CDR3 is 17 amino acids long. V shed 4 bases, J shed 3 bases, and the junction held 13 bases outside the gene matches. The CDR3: CASSGTGKGRTDYGYTF. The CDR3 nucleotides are TGTGCCAGCAGCGGGACAGGGAAGGGGAGGACTGACTATGGCTACACCTTC.

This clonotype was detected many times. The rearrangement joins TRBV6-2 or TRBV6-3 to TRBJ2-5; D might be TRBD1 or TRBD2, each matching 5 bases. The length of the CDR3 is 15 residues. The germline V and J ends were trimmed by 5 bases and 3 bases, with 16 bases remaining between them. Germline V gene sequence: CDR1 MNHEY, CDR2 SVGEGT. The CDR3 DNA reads TGTGCCAGCAGTATTCGGGACGGAATAGAAGAGACCCAGTACTTC. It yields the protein CASSIRDGIEETQYF.

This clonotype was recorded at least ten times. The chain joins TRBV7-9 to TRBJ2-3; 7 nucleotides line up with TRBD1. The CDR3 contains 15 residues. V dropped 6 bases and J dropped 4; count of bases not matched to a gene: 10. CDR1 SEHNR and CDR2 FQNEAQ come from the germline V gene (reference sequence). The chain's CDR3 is CASSSTGQGSDTQYF. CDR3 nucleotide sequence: TGTGCCAGCAGTTCGACAGGGCAGGGGTCAGATACGCAGTATTTT.

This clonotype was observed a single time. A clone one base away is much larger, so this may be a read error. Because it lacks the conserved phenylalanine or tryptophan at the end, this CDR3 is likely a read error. CDR3 sequence (DNA): TGTGCCAGCAGCTCCACGGCGGGAGGAATCAATGAGCAGTTCCTC. It translates to CASSSTAGGINEQFL. The V gene is TRBV7-9, the J gene TRBJ2-1, with 8 bases fitting TRBD2. Germline V gives CDR1 SEHNR, CDR2 FQNEAQ (reference sequence). Trimming at V came to 4 bases and at J to 6 bases, leaving 8 bases not matched to a gene. The CDR3 has 15 residues.

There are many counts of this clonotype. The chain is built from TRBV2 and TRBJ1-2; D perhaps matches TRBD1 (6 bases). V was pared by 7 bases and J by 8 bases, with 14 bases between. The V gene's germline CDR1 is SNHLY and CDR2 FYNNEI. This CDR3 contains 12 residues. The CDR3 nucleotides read TGTGCCAGCACCGAGGGGGGTCACGGCTACACCTTC. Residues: CASTEGGHGYTF.

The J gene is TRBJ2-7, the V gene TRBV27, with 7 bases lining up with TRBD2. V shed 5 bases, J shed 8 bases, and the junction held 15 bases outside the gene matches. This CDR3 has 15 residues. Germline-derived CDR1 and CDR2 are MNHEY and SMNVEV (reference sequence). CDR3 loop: CASSPGLDSTDKQYF. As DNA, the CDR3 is TGTGCCAGCAGTCCCGGACTAGATAGCACAGATAAGCAGTACTTC.

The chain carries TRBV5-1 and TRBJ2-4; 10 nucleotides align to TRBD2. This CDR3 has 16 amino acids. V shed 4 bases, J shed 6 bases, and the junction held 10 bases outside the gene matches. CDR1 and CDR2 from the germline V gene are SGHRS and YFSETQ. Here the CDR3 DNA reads TGCGCCAGCAGCGTCCCTAGCGGGAGAAGCGGAAACATTCAGTACTTC. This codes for CASSVPSGRSGNIQYF.

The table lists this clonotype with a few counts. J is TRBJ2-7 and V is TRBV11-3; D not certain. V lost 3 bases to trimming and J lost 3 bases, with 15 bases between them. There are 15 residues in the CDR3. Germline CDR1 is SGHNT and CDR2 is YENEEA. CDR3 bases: TGTGCCAGCAGCTTCGAGGTACAAGGGATCTACGAGCAGTACTTC. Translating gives CASSFEVQGIYEQYF.

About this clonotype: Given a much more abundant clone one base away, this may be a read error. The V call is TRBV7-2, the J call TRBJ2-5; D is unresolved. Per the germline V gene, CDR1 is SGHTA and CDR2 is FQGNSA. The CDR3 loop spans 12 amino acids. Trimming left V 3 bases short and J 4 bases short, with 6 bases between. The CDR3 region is CASSFYPETQYF. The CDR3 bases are TGTGCCAGCAGCTTTTATCCAGAGACCCAGTACTTC.

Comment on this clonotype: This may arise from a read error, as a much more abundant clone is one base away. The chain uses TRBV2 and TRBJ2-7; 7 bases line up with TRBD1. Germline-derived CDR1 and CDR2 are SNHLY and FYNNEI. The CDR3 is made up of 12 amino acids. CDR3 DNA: TGTGCCAGCAGACTACAGGGGTACGAGCGGTACTTC. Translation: CASRLQGYERYF. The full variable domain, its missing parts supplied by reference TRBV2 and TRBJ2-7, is EPEVTQTPSHQVTQMGQEVILRCVPISNHLYFYWYRQILGQKVEFLVSFYNNEISEKSEIFDDQFSVERPDGSNFTLKIRSTKLEDSAMYFCASRLQGYERYFGPGTRLTVT.

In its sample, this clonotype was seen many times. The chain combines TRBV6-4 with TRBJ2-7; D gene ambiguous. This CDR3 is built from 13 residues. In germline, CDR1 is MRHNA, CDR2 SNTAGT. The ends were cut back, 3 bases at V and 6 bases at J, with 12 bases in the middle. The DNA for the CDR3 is TGTGCCAGCAGTGATGAGGCAGAAAGCGAGCAGTACTTC. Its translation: CASSDEAESEQYF.

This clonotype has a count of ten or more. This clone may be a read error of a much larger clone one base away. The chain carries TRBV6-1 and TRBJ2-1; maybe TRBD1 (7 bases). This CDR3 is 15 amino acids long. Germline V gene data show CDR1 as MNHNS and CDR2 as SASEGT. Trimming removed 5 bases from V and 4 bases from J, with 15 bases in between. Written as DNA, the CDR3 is TGTGCCAGCAGTTCCGGGGCAGGGGGGTACAATGAGCAGTTCTTC. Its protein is CASSSGAGGYNEQFF.